The rows below give T cell receptor beta chains drawn from one sample of a study of T cell repertoires in cytomegalovirus infection. TCRdb reprocessed the reads with MiXCR, giving one entry per CDR3 protein. The data contain roughly 500,000 distinct CDR3 sequences, 16% of them singletons. Sequencing was performed on CD8+ T cells from PBMCs. These receptors came from a human donor in good health (CMV status not recorded). Some clones in this sample may be carry-over from other donors' samples. The CDR3 runs from the conserved cysteine through the conserved F or W. A D gene is named only where the DNA matches it firmly. Clone size, where shown, is once, few, many, or a class for clones that have expanded.

j_gene	d_gene	abundance	v_gene	CDR3aa	CDR3nt
TRBJ1-5	TRBD1	many	TRBV12-5	CASAAARDRGNQPQHF	TGTGCTAGTGCCGCGGCGAGGGACAGGGGCAATCAGCCCCAGCATTTT
TRBJ2-1	TRBD1	.	TRBV5-6	CASSLEGDRGRLGSYNEQFF	TGTGCCAGCAGCTTGGAAGGGGACAGGGGGCGGCTCGGCTCCTACAATGAGCAGTTCTTC
TRBJ1-2	.	.	TRBV20-1	CSAPPRGGNYGYTF	TGCAGTGCTCCCCCAAGGGGGGGAAACTATGGCTACACCTTC
TRBJ2-1	TRBD2	few	TRBV27	CASSTAGGVYNEQFF	TGTGCCAGCTCCACCGCGGGAGGGGTTTACAATGAGCAGTTCTTC
TRBJ2-7	TRBD2	many	TRBV11-2	CASSARGAGGSYEQYF	TGTGCCAGCAGCGCCCGCGGGGCGGGAGGTTCCTACGAGCAGTACTTC
TRBJ2-7	.	.	TRBV11-2	CASGRTDRYEQYF	TGTGCCAGCGGGCGGACTGATAGGTACGAGCAGTACTTC
TRBJ2-1	.	few	TRBV5-1	CASSLRAGPSSYNEQFF	TGCGCCAGCAGCTTGCGCGCAGGCCCCAGCTCCTACAATGAGCAGTTCTTC
TRBJ2-2	TRBD2	many	TRBV2	CASSPPPGTSGRYTGELFF	TGTGCCAGCAGTCCCCCGCCCGGGACTAGCGGGAGGTACACCGGGGAGCTGTTTTTT
TRBJ1-6	.	.	TRBV13	CASRPNNSPLHF	TGTGCCAGCAGGCCTAACAATTCACCCCTCCACTTT
TRBJ2-5	.	few	TRBV6-2/TRBV6-3	CASSPPTRQETQYF	TGTGCCAGTAGTCCGCCTACCCGGCAAGAGACCCAGTACTTC
TRBJ2-4	.	many	TRBV11-2	CASSSQLAAKNIQYF	TGTGCCAGCAGCTCCCAATTGGCGGCCAAAAACATTCAGTACTTC
TRBJ2-3	.	.	TRBV6-2/TRBV6-3	CASSYARSRIRADTQYF	TGTGCCAGCAGTTACGCTCGCAGCCGGATACGAGCAGATACGCAGTATTTT
TRBJ2-7	.	.	TRBV7-2	CASSPPQCYEQYF	TGTGCCAGCAGCCCCCCCCAGTGTTACGAGCAGTACTTC
TRBJ2-4	.	many	TRBV12-3/TRBV12-4	CASSSTPRTENIQYF	TGTGCCAGCAGTTCAACCCCCCGGACAGAAAACATTCAGTACTTC
TRBJ1-1	.	many	TRBV7-9	CASSVSRNLNTEAFF	TGTGCCAGCAGTGTAAGCCGGAATTTAAACACTGAAGCTTTCTTT
TRBJ1-2	.	many	TRBV6-6	CASSSLRGGYPLRDNYGYTF	TGTGCCAGCAGTTCCCTGAGGGGAGGATATCCCCTAAGAGATAACTATGGCTACACCTTC
TRBJ1-2	TRBD1	.	TRBV9	CASSVRDRGDYGYTF	TGTGCCAGCAGCGTACGGGACAGGGGGGACTATGGCTACACCTTC
TRBJ2-7	.	many	TRBV7-2	CASSLAPGTYEQYF	TGTGCCAGCAGCTTAGCTCCGGGAACCTACGAGCAGTACTTC
TRBJ1-1	TRBD1	.	TRBV5-4	CASSSRDRGNTEAFF	TGTGCCAGCAGCAGCCGGGACAGGGGCAACACTGAAGCTTTCTTT
TRBJ2-5	.	many	TRBV2	CASKPREWGLETQYF	TGTGCCAGCAAGCCCCGGGAGTGGGGGCTGGAGACCCAGTACTTC
TRBJ2-5	.	many	TRBV6-1	CASTPKLQGETQYF	TGTGCCAGCACACCGAAATTACAAGGAGAGACCCAGTACTTC
TRBJ1-1	.	few	TRBV5-8	CASSPGRGRGRTEAFF	TGTGCCAGCAGCCCCGGTCGAGGGCGGGGGAGGACTGAAGCTTTCTTT
TRBJ1-2	.	.	TRBV15	CATSEGGFCYTF	TGTGCCACCAGCGAGGGAGGGTTTTGCTACACCTTC
TRBJ1-1	.	many	TRBV28	CASSFPGLGQMQNTEAFF	TGTGCCAGCAGTTTCCCTGGTCTAGGACAGATGCAGAACACTGAAGCTTTCTTT
TRBJ2-7	.	.	TRBV3-1	CASSQDSLFYEQYF	TGTGCCAGCAGCCAAGATTCTCTCTTCTACGAGCAGTACTTC
TRBJ2-3	.	many	TRBV4-1	CASSQRPGLLPYTQYF	TGCGCCAGCAGCCAGCGACCGGGACTTTTGCCGTATACGCAGTATTTT
TRBJ2-7	.	.	TRBV2	CASSQHDRSSYEQYF	TGTGCCAGCAGTCAACACGACAGGAGCTCCTACGAGCAGTACTTC
TRBJ1-1	.	.	TRBV5-4	CASRVPENTEAFF	TGTGCCAGCAGGGTCCCAGAGAACACTGAAGCTTTCTTT
TRBJ2-5	TRBD2	.	TRBV5-1	CASRPSSGGAIETQYF	TGCGCCAGCAGGCCTTCTAGCGGGGGGGCGATTGAGACCCAGTACTTC
TRBJ1-1	.	many	TRBV27	CASSFGTSNTEAFF	TGTGCCAGCAGCTTTGGCACAAGCAACACTGAAGCTTTCTTT
TRBJ1-1	.	.	TRBV4-2	CASSQELDMNTEAFF	TGTGCCAGCAGCCAAGAATTAGATATGAACACTGAAGCTTTCTTT
TRBJ1-2	.	.	TRBV27	CASSFMGTSTGGYTF	TGTGCCAGCAGTTTTATGGGGACATCAACTGGAGGCTACACCTTC
TRBJ1-1	.	many	TRBV7-3	CASSLVGGGNTEAFF	TGTGCCAGCAGCTTAGTGGGGGGTGGGAACACTGAAGCTTTCTTT
TRBJ2-1	.	.	TRBV3-1	CASSQGVNEQFF	TGTGCCAGCAGCCAAGGGGTTAATGAGCAGTTCTTC
TRBJ2-1	.	.	TRBV4-1	CANSQGDGSYNEQFF	TGCGCCAACAGCCAAGGGGATGGCAGTTACAATGAGCAGTTCTTC
TRBJ2-7	.	.	TRBV20-1	CSARTVSSYEQYF	TGCAGTGCTAGAACTGTTAGCTCCTACGAGCAGTACTTC
TRBJ2-7	TRBD2	many	TRBV27	CASSPSGGETTYEQYF	TGTGCCAGCAGTCCCTCCGGGGGGGAAACGACCTACGAGCAGTACTTC
TRBJ2-7	TRBD2	.	TRBV27	CASSLSGRDEQYF	TGTGCCAGCAGTTTGAGCGGGAGAGACGAGCAGTACTTC
TRBJ2-7	.	.	TRBV19	CASSYTATREQYF	TGTGCCAGTAGTTACACTGCTACACGCGAGCAGTACTTC
TRBJ1-1	.	.	TRBV7-9	CASSLGRGRETEAFF	TGTGCCAGCAGCTTAGGGCGGGGAAGAGAAACTGAAGCTTTCTTT
TRBJ2-5	.	few	TRBV9	CASSVSRSTRGEETQYF	TGTGCCAGCAGCGTCTCCCGGTCAACCCGAGGGGAGGAGACCCAGTACTTC
TRBJ1-3	TRBD1	.	TRBV4-2	CASSQDISLRQGWNTIYF	TGTGCCAGCAGCCAAGATATAAGTCTGAGACAGGGGTGGAACACCATATATTTT
TRBJ2-3	TRBD1	.	TRBV28	CASTLVLGTGQDF	TGTGCCAGCACCCTCGTGTTAGGGACAGGTCAGGATTTT
TRBJ2-2	TRBD1	many	TRBV12-3/TRBV12-4	CASSRDRGRDGELFF	TGTGCCAGCAGTCGGGACAGGGGGCGCGACGGGGAGCTGTTTTTT
TRBJ2-4	.	.	TRBV4-2	CASSQRRTQQGNIQYF	TGTGCCAGCAGCCAAAGGCGGACTCAACAAGGAAACATTCAGTACTTC
TRBJ2-6	.	few	TRBV2	CASRVGLLHSGANVLTF	TGTGCCAGCAGGGTCGGACTGCTACACTCTGGGGCCAACGTCCTGACTTTC
TRBJ2-7	TRBD1	.	TRBV6-1	CANSEPGQGSEQYF	TGTGCCAACAGTGAGCCGGGACAGGGGAGCGAGCAGTACTTC
TRBJ1-5	.	.	TRBV10-2	CASSPQWGRRQPQHF	TGCGCCAGCAGCCCACAGTGGGGTCGGCGCCAGCCCCAGCATTTT
TRBJ2-3	.	.	TRBV9	CASSVEMSSETDTQYF	TGTGCCAGCAGCGTAGAGATGTCTAGCGAGACAGATACGCAGTATTTT
TRBJ2-1	.	many	TRBV5-1	CASSLAESSYNEQFF	TGTGCCAGCAGCTTAGCGGAGAGCTCCTACAATGAGCAGTTCTTC
TRBJ2-2	.	.	TRBV6-5	CASRTGPYTGELFF	TGTGCCAGCAGAACGGGACCGTACACCGGGGAGCTGTTTTTT
TRBJ1-1	TRBD1	few	TRBV27	CASRQGEAEAFF	TGTGCCAGCAGGCAGGGGGAAGCTGAAGCTTTCTTT
TRBJ1-4	.	.	TRBV6-6	CASSDSGSTNEKLFF	TGTGCCAGCAGTGACTCGGGGTCAACTAATGAAAAACTGTTTTTT
TRBJ1-4	TRBD1	.	TRBV5-1	CASSLTGGTNEKLFF	TGCGCCAGCAGCTTAACAGGGGGCACTAATGAAAAACTGTTTTTT
TRBJ2-6	.	few	TRBV6-5	CASRRTGLPSGANVLTF	TGTGCCAGCAGGCGAACAGGCTTACCCTCTGGGGCCAACGTCCTGACTTTC
TRBJ1-5	.	.	TRBV27	CASSSGTGEPQHF	TGTGCCAGCAGCTCGGGAACTGGGGAGCCCCAGCATTTT
TRBJ2-2	.	few	TRBV20-1	CSASNPHRDTALETANTGELFF	TGCAGTGCTAGTAATCCTCACCGGGACACGGCCTTAGAAACCGCGAACACCGGGGAGCTGTTTTTT
TRBJ2-7	.	once	TRBV2	CASSMIDSVSYEQYF	TGTGCCAGCAGTATGATTGACAGCGTCTCCTACGAGCAGTACTTC
TRBJ1-1	.	many	TRBV29-1	CSVESGYMNTEAFF	TGCAGCGTTGAATCAGGGTACATGAACACTGAAGCTTTCTTT